This entry features one TCR beta chain sequence. The data originate from a study of blood T cell repertoires in COVID-19. In the study overall: Acute and convalescent COVID-19 samples came from the United States, Italy and Spain. PBMCs, B-cell-depleted T cells, or T cells provided the cDNA or gDNA that made up the material.

In the original analysis: Amplification from reference gene primers served as the basis for estimated nucleated cell counts. Profiling relied on immunoSEQ multiplex PCR, and the TCRdb table lists in-frame clones only, not all of them. V, J and clone size are taken as reported in that table, and D and trimming were inferred from the DNA itself. This table has 80,000 to 100,000 clones, more than 65% appearing once. CDR1 GTSNPN and CDR2 SVGIG come from the germline V gene (reference sequence). This CDR3 region has 17 residues. Deletions cut 1 base from V and 5 bases from J, with 21 bases between. This TCR was sampled from a man aged 60 to 69 with acute or convalescent COVID-19. The source material was peripheral blood. The chain has TRBV30 and TRBJ2-1; D may be TRBD2 (7 bases). The CDR3 DNA is TGTGCCTGGAGTGCCCCCCGGAGAGCGGGGACAAACAATGAGCAGTTCTTC. Amino acid sequence: CAWSAPRRAGTNNEQFF.